The entry below describes one T cell receptor (beta chain). This entry is derived from a study of blood T cell repertoires in COVID-19. At the level of the study: Italy, Spain and the United States were the sources of the convalescent and acute COVID-19 samples. Nucleic acid was either cDNA or gDNA, and it came from T cells, B-cell-depleted T cells, or PBMCs.

Per the original methods: How many nucleated cells were present was estimated from reference gene primer amplification. Libraries were prepared by immunoSEQ multiplex PCR; TCRdb keeps only in-frame clonotypes and omits some of them. V, J and clone size are taken as reported in that table, and D and trimming were inferred from the DNA itself. Seen here are approximately 330,000 clones, around 89% observed once, and the top ten hold roughly 4%. CDR3 length equals 14 residues. CDR1 is MDHEN and CDR2 is SYDVKM in the germline V gene. The V and J ends lost 5 bases and 7 bases respectively, with 15 bases between them.

The chain recombines TRBV28 with TRBJ2-1; D is ambiguous. The sequence was obtained from a woman in her forties or fifties with active or convalescent COVID-19. Sequenced input: peripheral blood. CDR3 sequence reads: CASSRDPTRNEQFF. As DNA, the CDR3 is TGTGCCAGCAGTCGCGACCCAACGCGGAATGAGCAGTTCTTC. Looking up the rest from reference TRBV28 and TRBJ2-1 gives the full variable domain: DVKVTQSSRYLVKRTGEKVFLECVQDMDHENMFWYRQDPGLGLRLIYFSYDVKMKEKGDIPEGYSVSREKKERFSLILESASTNQTSMYLCASSRDPTRNEQFFGPGTRLTVL.